The present T cell receptor (beta chain) was sequenced within a study of T cell clones after liver transplantation. Study information: Samples came pre-transplant, pre-randomization before withdrawal, and post-randomization after withdrawal ended.

This clone occurred a few times. Using immunoSEQ multiplex PCR, the repertoire was profiled, and TCRdb retains in-frame clones only, with some absent. Of about 74,000 clones listed, approximately 80% are singletons. The junction had 7 bases not matched to a gene; V was cut back by 4 bases and J by 9 bases. Germline V gives CDR1 LNHDA, CDR2 SQIVND (reference sequence). The CDR3 covers 13 residues. The origin of this receptor is a human donor who received a liver transplant. The chain uses TRBV19 and TRBJ2-7; 9 positions agree with TRBD1. The sample consisted of CD4+ T cells from blood, taken before liver transplant. For the CDR3, the DNA is TGTGCCAGTAGTAAGCGGGTACAGGGGGCGCAGTACTTC. Translated: CASSKRVQGAQYF.